This T cell receptor beta chain was captured in a study of T cell responses to AZD1222 COVID-19 vaccine (dated by TCRdb to the early 2020s). Notes on the research overall: AZD1222 recipients with second doses at about 4 weeks or about 12 weeks were pooled, because spike-specific TCR depth and breadth did not differ between schedules. TCR sequencing was performed for 233 trial participants, of whom roughly 200 were given two doses of AZD1222 and around 25 were given two doses of MenACWY control vaccine. Trial participants were enrolled into age subgroups of 18-55, 56-69 and 70-plus years, which contained 148, 28 and 57 TCR-sequenced participants, respectively.

Notes on this clone: The target of this receptor is not known. No quality values exist for individual bases; no much larger clone is one base distant.

The sample's time point label is to be understood as: baseline before first vaccination. Vaccinee samples were obtained from the UK trials COV001 and COV002, which included a single-blind randomized controlled phase 2/3 trial of AZD1222 (ChAdOx1 nCoV-19) in healthy adults. For TCRbeta chain sequencing, PBMC samples from trial participants were taken at day 0 and at day 28 after the second dose. The CDR3 regions of human TCRbeta chains were subjected to immunosequencing. Per the original workflow: Repertoire TCRs were matched against a reference library of SARS-CoV-2-specific TCRs generated with the MIRA antigen-specificity platform. Breadth was defined as the fraction of unique TCRs that were SARS-CoV-2-associated. Depth was defined as the fraction of total T cells that were SARS-CoV-2-associated. Using the MIRA data, each spike-specific TCR was assigned both to the spike region to which the TCR was reactive and to a CD4 or CD8 class. Log10-transformed breadth and depth values were compared by one-way ANOVA with Sidak's multiple comparisons tests. The table comes from immuneACCESS by way of TCRdb, which keeps in-frame sequences with V and J called. Part of the clones is missing from these tables; in studies checked, under half for an unresolved V gene and the rest for unknown reasons. The V and J calls and the clone size are those of that table, but D and trimming were determined from the DNA. In all, the sample holds more than 85,000 clones, and roughly 82% of those were seen once. More than 4.5% of the sample is held by the ten biggest clonotypes.

Summary of the overall study and its limitations: Reportedly, close to half of the unique spike-specific TCRs recognized epitopes lying outside the regions that are mutated in the B.1.351 and B.1.1.7 variants. Participants were mostly white British and included more females than males, and it was suggested by the authors that clonal diversity may have been underestimated. Conclusions about previously exposed vaccinees are limited, since just five to seven AZD1222 recipients were seropositive for SARS-CoV-2 at baseline. In the small 56-69-year group, the increase in depth fell short of significance, most likely because of low power. A significant rise in spike-specific TCR breadth and depth was observed after two AZD1222 doses relative to day 0 and relative to MenACWY recipients. The vaccine-associated CD4 TCRs covered the entire spike protein, and the dominant responses fell in regions 160-218 and 743-854. Because no day 14 peak-response samples were available, repertoires were characterized only after the peak T cell response.

From V the trimming removes 5 bases and from J it removes 4 bases, while the gene matches leave 3 bases of the junction unaccounted for. Reading from cysteine to phenylalanine, the CDR3 counts 12 amino acids. Just CDR3 DNA is preserved here, 36 bases in frame from base 1. Per the germline V gene (reference sequence), GTSNPN is the CDR1 and SVGIG is the CDR2. The sample consisted of peripheral blood, taken on day 0 of AZD1222 vaccination. The sequence came from an adult in good health. This chain is built from TRBV30 and TRBJ1-2, with 8 central nucleotides matching TRBD1. The CDR3 has the sequence CAWGGQGYGYTF. The sequence in DNA is TGTGCCTGGGGTGGACAGGGCTATGGCTACACCTTC.